The entry below gives a single T cell receptor beta chain sequence along with its context. Other DNA sequences in this specimen translate into the identical CDR3. This record belongs to a study of blood T cell repertoires in COVID-19. Study information: There were acute and convalescent COVID-19 samples, and they came from the United States, Italy and Spain. T cells, B-cell-depleted T cells, or PBMCs provided the cDNA or gDNA that served as material.

Germline CDR1 reads LGHDT; CDR2 reads YNNKEL (reference sequence). V gave up 3 bases and J gave up 1 base, with 7 bases separating them. The CDR3 has 14 residues. The data were produced by immunoSEQ multiplex PCR, yet TCRdb's version contains in-frame clones alone and is incomplete. The table shows 140,000 to 150,000 clones, with 75% to 90% occurring only once. The chain has TRBV3-1 (or the pseudogene TRBV3-2) and TRBJ1-5, with a possible D match to TRBD1 (6 bases). Specimen: peripheral blood. The source is a woman between 50 and 59 years old with acute or convalescent COVID-19. In DNA, the CDR3 is TGTGCCAGCAGCCAGGGGGCGAGCAATCAGCCCCAGCATTTT. It codes for CASSQGASNQPQHF.